This TCR beta chain emerged from a study of identical twins. Study-wide results and limits: The same donors were not followed; conclusions instead depended on cross-sectional statistical analysis.

The germline CDR1 and CDR2 sequences are SQVTM and ANQGSEA. This CDR3 spans 12 amino acids. Trimming stripped 7 bases from V and 1 base from J, with 7 bases between. Using its own MiXCR run on the 5' RACE reads, TCRdb lists one record per CDR3 protein. The sample consists of 400,000 to 550,000 distinct CDR3 sequences, roughly an eighth of them appearing once. This clonotype has at least ten counts. Its antigen is currently unknown. This same sample was also taken into another study, of yellow fever vaccine responses in identical twins.

The sample consisted of CD4+ T cells sorted from blood. The chain couples TRBV29-1 to TRBJ2-2; the D gene is possibly TRBD1 (6 bases). This TCR came from a woman aged 18-30 years in good health. This CDR3 reads CSARGNTGELFF. The CDR3 DNA follows: TGCAGCGCCAGGGGGAACACCGGGGAGCTGTTTTTT.